The 8 T cell receptor beta chains below come from one sample, sequenced in a study of cytomegalovirus exposure and HLA in healthy donors (dated by TCRdb to 2017 to 2019). The method behind the library was the immunoSEQ multiplex PCR assay. For the multiplex PCR, a mixture combining 60 forward primers for TCR Vbeta segments and 13 reverse primers for TCR Jbeta segments was used. TCRdb obtained this table from immuneACCESS and retained in-frame rearrangements with V and J assigned. These tables miss some clones; where compared with another copy, unresolved V genes account for less than half of the shortfall, and the remainder is unexplained. This sample comprises 150,000 to 200,000 clones, 84% of them detected only once. The ten largest clones add up to approximately 0.25% of the sample. Sequenced material: PBMCs. All receptors derive from a boy under 18 in good health and CMV-seronegative.

This sequence joins TRBV11-3 and TRBJ1-1; no definite D call. The V and J ends lost 0 bases and 5 bases respectively, with 7 bases between them. The CDR3 runs 13 residues. Germline V lookup: CDR1 SGHNT, CDR2 YENEEA. The CDR3 loop is CASSLEPETEAFF. The CDR3 bases are TGTGCCAGCAGCTTAGAACCAGAAACTGAAGCTTTCTTT.

The chain links TRBV18 to TRBJ1-2; 11 bases are shared with TRBD1. The junction had 4 bases not matched to a gene; V was cut back by 5 bases and J by 8 bases. The CDR3 sequence is 13 residues long. Germline values: CDR1 KGHSH, CDR2 LQKENI. The CDR3 loop reads CASSADRGRGYTF. Here the CDR3 DNA reads TGTGCCAGCTCAGCGGACAGGGGGCGCGGCTACACCTTC.

The chain is built from TRBV5-1 and TRBJ1-6; 8 bases map to TRBD1. The V and J ends lost 2 bases and 7 bases, in that order; junction bases with no gene match: 5. The germline V gene has CDR1 SGHRS and CDR2 YFSETQ. The CDR3 runs 15 residues. CDR3: CASSFGTGENSPLHF. As DNA, the CDR3 is TGCGCCAGCAGCTTCGGGACAGGAGAAAATTCACCCCTCCACTTT.

The V call is TRBV6-5, the J call TRBJ1-2, with a weak D call TRBD1 (5 bases). Germline loops: CDR1 MNHEY, CDR2 SVGAGI. The germline V and J ends were trimmed by 2 bases and 4 bases, with 8 bases remaining between them. CDR3 size: 13 residues. The CDR3 DNA is TGTGCCAGCAGTTACGCGGGACTCTATGGCTACACCTTC. Its translation is CASSYAGLYGYTF.

The chain has TRBV28 and TRBJ2-5; 7 positions match TRBD1. The CDR3 is 14 amino acids. Germline trimming cut 5 bases from V and 5 bases from J; bases unmatched to any gene: 8. The germline CDR1 and CDR2 sequences are MDHEN and SYDVKM. CDR3 loop: CASSTAGTAETQYF. The CDR3 coding sequence is TGTGCCAGCAGTACCGCCGGGACAGCTGAGACCCAGTACTTC.

The genes are TRBV30 and TRBJ1-6; D is undetermined. The length of the CDR3 is 14 residues. Germline lookup yields CDR1 GTSNPN and CDR2 SVGIG (reference sequence). V was clipped by 4 bases and J by 2 bases, with 9 bases between them. CDR3 coding DNA: TGTGCCTGGAAAGTAGCTCCCTATAATTCACCCCTCCACTTT. It yields the protein CAWKVAPYNSPLHF.

The chain is built from TRBV6-1 and TRBJ1-6; 7 bases align to TRBD1. The CDR3 sequence is 14 residues long. The germline V gene has CDR1 MNHNS and CDR2 SASEGT. Trimming cost V 3 bases and J 7 bases; bases outside gene matches: 3. The CDR3: CASSDGTENSPLHF. The CDR3 coding sequence is TGTGCCAGCAGTGACGGGACAGAAAATTCACCCCTCCACTTT.

The chain combines TRBV28 with TRBJ1-5; 9 bases agree with TRBD1. This CDR3 spans 16 amino acids. CDR1 and CDR2 from the germline V gene are MDHEN and SYDVKM. The V segment lost 11 bases and the J segment 2 bases; nucleotides outside the gene matches: 13. CDR3 coding DNA: TGTGCCTCCAAGGGACAGGGAATGTATGGCAATCAGCCCCAGCATTTT. This encodes CASKGQGMYGNQPQHF.